This T cell receptor (beta chain) originates from a study of shared clonotypes between healthy human individuals. The study enrolled healthy HIV-negative adults without recent acute infections or vaccinations as donors. Sequencing used immunoSEQ multiplex PCR; TCRdb keeps in-frame clones, though not all of them. The sample consists of hundreds of thousands of clones, more than 70% of them appearing once. Per the germline V gene, CDR1 is LNHNV and CDR2 is YYDKDF (reference sequence). V lost 1 base, J lost 4 bases, and 2 bases lay in between. The CDR3 consists of 12 residues. Points from the study as a whole: Sampling involved blood alone; tissue repertoires likely differ.

This clone showed up just a few times. Its target is not known. This chain connects TRBV15 to TRBJ1-3; the D is unclear. The sequence derives from a woman aged 25 to 39 in good health. Input material: memory CD4+ T cells sorted from blood. Specified subset: CD45RA-negative fraction. The DNA for the CDR3 is TGTGCCACCAGCAGAGTAGGAAACACCATATATTTT. Amino acids: CATSRVGNTIYF.